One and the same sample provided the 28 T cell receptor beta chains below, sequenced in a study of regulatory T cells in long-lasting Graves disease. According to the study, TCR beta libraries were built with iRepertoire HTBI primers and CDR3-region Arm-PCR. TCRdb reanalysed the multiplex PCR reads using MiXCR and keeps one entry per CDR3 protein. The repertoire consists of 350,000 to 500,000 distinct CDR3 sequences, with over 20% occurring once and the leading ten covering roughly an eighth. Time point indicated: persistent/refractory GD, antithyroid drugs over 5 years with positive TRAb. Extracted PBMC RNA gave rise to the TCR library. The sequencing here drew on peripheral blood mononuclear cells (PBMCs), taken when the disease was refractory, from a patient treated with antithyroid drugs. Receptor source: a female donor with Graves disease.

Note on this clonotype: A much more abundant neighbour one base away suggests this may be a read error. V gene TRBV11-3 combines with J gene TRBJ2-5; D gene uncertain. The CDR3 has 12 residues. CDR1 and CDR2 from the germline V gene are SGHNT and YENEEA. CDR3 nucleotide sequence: TGTGCCGGCAGCCTCCGTGTGGAGACCCAGTACTTC. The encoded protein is CAGSLRVETQYF.

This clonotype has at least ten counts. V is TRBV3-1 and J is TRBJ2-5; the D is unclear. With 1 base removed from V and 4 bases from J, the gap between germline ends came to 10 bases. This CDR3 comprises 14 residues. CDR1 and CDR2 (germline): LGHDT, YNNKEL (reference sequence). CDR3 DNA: TGTGCCAGCAGCCAAGGCTTCGATCGAGAGACCCAGTACTTC. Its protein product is CASSQGFDRETQYF.

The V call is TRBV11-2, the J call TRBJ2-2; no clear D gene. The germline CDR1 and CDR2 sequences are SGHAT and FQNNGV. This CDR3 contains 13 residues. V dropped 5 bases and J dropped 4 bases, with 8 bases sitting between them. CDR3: CASSPPVTGELFF. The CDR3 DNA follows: TGTGCCAGCAGCCCCCCAGTCACCGGGGAGCTGTTTTTT.

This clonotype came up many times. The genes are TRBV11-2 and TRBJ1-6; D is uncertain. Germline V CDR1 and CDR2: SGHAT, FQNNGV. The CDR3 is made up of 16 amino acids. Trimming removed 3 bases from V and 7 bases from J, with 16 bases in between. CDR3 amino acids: CASSFLSGLGNSPLHF. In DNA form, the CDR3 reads TGTGCCAGCAGCTTTCTCTCAGGACTTGGAAATTCACCCCTCCACTTT.

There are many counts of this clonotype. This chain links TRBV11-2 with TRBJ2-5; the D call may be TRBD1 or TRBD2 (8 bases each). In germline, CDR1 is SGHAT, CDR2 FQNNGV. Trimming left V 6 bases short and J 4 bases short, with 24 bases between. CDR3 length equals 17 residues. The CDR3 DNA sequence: TGTGCCAGCAGAGACAGGGGAACTAGCGGAAACCGAGAGACCCAGTACTTC. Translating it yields CASRDRGTSGNRETQYF. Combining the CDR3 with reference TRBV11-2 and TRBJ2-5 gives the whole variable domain EAGVAQSPRYKIIEKRQSVAFWCNPISGHATLYWYQQILGQGPKLLIQFQNNGVVDDSQLPKDRFSAERLKGVDSTLKIQPAKLEDSAVYLCASRDRGTSGNRETQYFGPGTRLLVL.

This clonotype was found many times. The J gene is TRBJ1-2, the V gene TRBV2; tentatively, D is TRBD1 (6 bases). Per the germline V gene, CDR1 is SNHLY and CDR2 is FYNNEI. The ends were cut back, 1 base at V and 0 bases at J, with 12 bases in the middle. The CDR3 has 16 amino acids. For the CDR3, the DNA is TGTGCCAGCAGTGAAGAGGAGTCAGGGGCTAACTATGGCTACACCTTC. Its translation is CASSEEESGANYGYTF.

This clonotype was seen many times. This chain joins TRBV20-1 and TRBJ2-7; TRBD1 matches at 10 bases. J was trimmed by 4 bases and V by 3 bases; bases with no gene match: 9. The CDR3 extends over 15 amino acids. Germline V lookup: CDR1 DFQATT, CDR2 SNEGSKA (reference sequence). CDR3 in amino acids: CSARGPTGGAYEQYF. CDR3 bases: TGCAGTGCTAGGGGACCGACAGGGGGCGCGTACGAGCAGTACTTC.

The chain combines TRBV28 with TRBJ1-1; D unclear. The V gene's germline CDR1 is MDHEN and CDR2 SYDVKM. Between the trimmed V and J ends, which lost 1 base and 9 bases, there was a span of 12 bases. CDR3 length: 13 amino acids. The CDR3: CASSLSRGIKAFF. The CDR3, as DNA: TGTGCCAGCAGTTTATCTCGGGGAATAAAAGCTTTCTTT.

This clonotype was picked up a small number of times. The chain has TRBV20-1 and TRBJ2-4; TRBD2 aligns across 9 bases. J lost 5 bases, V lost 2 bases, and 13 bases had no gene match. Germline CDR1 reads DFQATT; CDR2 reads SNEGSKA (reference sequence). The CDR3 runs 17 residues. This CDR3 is CSARFVAGGPSQNIQYF. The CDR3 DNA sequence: TGCAGTGCTAGATTCGTCGCGGGAGGGCCGTCTCAAAACATTCAGTACTTC.

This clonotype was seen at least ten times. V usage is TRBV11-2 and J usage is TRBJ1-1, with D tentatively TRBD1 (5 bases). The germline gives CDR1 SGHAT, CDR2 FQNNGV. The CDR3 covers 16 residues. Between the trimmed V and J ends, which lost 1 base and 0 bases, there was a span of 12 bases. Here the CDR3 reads CASSLGQRLMNTEAFF. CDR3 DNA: TGTGCCAGCAGCTTAGGACAGAGATTAATGAACACTGAAGCTTTCTTT.

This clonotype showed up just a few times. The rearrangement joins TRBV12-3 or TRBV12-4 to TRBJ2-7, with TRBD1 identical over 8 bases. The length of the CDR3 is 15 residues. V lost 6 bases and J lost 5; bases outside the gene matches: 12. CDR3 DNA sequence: TGTGCCAGCAGCCCTACAGGGGGATCCTTAAACGAGCAGTACTTC. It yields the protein CASSPTGGSLNEQYF.

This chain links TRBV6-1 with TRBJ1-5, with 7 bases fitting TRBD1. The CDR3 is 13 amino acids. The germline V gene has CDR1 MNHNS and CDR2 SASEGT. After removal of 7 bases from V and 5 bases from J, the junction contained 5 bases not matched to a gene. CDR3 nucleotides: TGTGCCAGCACCTCGACAGGGTATCAGCCCCAGCATTTT. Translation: CASTSTGYQPQHF.

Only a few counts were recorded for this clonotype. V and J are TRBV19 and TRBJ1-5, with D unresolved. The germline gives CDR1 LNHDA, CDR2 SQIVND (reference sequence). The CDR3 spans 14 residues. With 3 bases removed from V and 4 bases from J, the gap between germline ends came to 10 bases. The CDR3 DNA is TGTGCCAGTAGTATTGTAGACTCTAATCAGCCCCAGCATTTT. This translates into CASSIVDSNQPQHF.

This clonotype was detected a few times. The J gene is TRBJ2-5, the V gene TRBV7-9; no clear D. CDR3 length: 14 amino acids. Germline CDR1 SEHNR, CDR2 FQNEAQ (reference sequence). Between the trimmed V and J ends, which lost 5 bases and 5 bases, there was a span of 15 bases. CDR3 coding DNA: TGTGCCAGCAGCCTCGTAACCTCTGTCGAGACCCAGTACTTC. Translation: CASSLVTSVETQYF.

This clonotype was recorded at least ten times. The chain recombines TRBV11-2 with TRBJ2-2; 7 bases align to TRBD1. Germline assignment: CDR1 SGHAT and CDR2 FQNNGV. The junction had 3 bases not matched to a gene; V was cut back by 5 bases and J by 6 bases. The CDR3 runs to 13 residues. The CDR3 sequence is CASSIQGPGELFF. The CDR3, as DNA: TGTGCCAGCAGCATACAGGGGCCCGGGGAGCTGTTTTTT.

In DNA, the CDR3 is TGCGCCAGCAGCTTAGCCGGGACAGGGGGCGTTCGTCCGAACACTGAAGCTTTCTTT. Amino acid sequence: CASSLAGTGGVRPNTEAFF. The rearrangement links TRBV5-1 to TRBJ1-1; the match to TRBD1 covers 12 bases. From germline, CDR1 is SGHRS and CDR2 YFSETQ. Trimming at V came to 2 bases and at J to 1 base, leaving 12 bases not matched to a gene. The CDR3 has 19 residues.

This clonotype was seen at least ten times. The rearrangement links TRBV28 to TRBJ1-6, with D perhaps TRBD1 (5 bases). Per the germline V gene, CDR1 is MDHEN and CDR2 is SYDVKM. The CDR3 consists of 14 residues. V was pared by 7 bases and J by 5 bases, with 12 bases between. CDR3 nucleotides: TGTGCCAGCACAATGGGACCGGATAATTCACCCCTCCACTTT. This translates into CASTMGPDNSPLHF.

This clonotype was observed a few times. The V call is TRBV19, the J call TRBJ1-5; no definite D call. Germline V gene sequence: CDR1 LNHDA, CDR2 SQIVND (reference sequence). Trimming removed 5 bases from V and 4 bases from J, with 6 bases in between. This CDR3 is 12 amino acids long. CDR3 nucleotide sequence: TGTGCCAGTAGTCAGCCAAATCAGCCCCAGCATTTT. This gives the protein CASSQPNQPQHF.

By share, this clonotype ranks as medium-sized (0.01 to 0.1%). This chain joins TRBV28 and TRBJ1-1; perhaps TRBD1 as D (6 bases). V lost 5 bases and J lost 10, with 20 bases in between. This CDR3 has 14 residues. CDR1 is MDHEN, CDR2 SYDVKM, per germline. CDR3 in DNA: TGTGCCAGCAGTCCAACCGGGACATTGGTAGTAGCTTTCTTT. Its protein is CASSPTGTLVVAFF.

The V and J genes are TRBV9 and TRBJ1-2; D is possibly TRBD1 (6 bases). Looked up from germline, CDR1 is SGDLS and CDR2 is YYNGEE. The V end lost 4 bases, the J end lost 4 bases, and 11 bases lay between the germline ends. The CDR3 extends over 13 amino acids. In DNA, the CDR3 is TGTGCCAGCAGCCAGTGGGGGGCCTATGGCTACACCTTC. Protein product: CASSQWGAYGYTF.

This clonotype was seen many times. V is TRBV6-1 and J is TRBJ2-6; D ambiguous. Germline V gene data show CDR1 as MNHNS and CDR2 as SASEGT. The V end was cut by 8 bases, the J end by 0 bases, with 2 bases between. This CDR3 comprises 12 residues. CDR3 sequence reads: CASLSGANVLTF. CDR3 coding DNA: TGTGCCAGCCTCTCTGGGGCCAACGTCCTGACTTTC.

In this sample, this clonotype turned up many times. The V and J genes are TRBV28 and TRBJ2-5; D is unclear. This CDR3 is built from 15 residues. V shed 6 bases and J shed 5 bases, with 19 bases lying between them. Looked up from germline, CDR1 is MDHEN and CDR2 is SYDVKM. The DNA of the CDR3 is TGTGCCAGCAGCCCTCCGGGCCAGAGGTGGGAGACCCAGTACTTC. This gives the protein CASSPPGQRWETQYF.

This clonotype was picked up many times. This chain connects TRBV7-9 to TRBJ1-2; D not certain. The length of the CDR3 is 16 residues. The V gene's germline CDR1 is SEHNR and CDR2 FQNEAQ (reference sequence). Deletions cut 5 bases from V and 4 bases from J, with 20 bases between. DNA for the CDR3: TGTGCCAGCAGCAACACCCCCCCCACAGTTGTCTATGGCTACACCTTC. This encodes CASSNTPPTVVYGYTF. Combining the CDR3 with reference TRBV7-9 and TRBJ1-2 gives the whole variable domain DTGVSQNPRHKITKRGQNVTFRCDPISEHNRLYWYRQTLGQGPEFLTYFQNEAQLEKSRLLSDRFSAERPKGSFSTLEIQRTEQGDSAMYLCASSNTPPTVVYGYTFGSGTRLTVV.

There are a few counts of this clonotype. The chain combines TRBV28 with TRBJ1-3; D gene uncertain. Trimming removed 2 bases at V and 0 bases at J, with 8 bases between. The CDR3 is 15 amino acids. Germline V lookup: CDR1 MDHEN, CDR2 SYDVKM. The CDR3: CASSLLPNSGNTIYF. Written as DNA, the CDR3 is TGTGCCAGCAGTTTACTCCCCAACTCTGGAAACACCATATATTTT.

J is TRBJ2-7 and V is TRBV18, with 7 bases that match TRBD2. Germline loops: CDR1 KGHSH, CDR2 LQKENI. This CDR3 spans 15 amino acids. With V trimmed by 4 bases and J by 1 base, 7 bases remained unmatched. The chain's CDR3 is CASSQTTSVSYEQYF. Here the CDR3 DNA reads TGTGCCAGCTCACAGACTACTAGCGTATCCTACGAGCAGTACTTC.

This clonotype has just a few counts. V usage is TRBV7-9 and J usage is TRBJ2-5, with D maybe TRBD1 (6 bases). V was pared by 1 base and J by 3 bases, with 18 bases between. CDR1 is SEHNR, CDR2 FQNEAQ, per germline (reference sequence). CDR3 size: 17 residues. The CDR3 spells CASSLGVVQGPKETQYF. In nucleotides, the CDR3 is TGTGCCAGCAGCTTAGGCGTGGTCCAGGGGCCCAAAGAGACCCAGTACTTC.

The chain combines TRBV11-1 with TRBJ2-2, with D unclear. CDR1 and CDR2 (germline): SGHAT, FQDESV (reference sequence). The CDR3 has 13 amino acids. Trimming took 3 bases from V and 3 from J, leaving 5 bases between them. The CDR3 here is CASSFLYTGELFF. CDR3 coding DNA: TGTGCCAGCAGCTTCCTTTACACCGGGGAGCTGTTTTTT.

This CDR3 is CASSQASGAANYEQYF. The CDR3 DNA follows: TGTGCCAGCAGCCAAGCCTCTGGAGCGGCTAACTACGAGCAGTACTTC. V is TRBV4-2 and J is TRBJ2-7, with D possibly matching TRBD2 (5 bases). Germline V gene lookup returns CDR1 LGHNA and CDR2 YNFKEQ. V dropped 1 base and J dropped 3 bases, with 16 bases sitting between them. This CDR3 region has 16 residues.